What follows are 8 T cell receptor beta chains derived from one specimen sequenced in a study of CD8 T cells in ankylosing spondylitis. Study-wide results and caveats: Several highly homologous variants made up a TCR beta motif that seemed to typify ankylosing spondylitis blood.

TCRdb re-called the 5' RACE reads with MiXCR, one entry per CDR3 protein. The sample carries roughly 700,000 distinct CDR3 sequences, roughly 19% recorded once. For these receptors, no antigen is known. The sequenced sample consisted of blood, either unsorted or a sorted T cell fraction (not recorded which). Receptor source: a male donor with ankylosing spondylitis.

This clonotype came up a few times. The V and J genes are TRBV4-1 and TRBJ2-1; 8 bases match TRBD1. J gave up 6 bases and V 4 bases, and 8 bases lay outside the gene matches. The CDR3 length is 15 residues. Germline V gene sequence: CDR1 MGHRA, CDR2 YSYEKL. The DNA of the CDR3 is TGCGCCAGCAGCCCCCCCGGACAGGGTTTCAATGAGCAGTTCTTC. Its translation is CASSPPGQGFNEQFF.

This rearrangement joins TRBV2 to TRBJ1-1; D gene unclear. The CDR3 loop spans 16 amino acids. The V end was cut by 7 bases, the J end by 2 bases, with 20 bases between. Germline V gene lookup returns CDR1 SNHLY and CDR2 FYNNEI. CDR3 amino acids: CASKSARGSSNTEAFF. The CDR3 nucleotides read TGTGCCAGCAAATCCGCGCGGGGTTCGAGTAACACTGAAGCTTTCTTT.

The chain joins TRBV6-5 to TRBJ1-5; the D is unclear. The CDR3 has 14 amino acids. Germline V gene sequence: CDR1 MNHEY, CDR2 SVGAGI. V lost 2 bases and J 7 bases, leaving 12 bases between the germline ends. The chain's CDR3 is CASSYEEGMQPQHF. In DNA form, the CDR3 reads TGTGCCAGCAGTTACGAGGAGGGAATGCAGCCCCAGCATTTT.

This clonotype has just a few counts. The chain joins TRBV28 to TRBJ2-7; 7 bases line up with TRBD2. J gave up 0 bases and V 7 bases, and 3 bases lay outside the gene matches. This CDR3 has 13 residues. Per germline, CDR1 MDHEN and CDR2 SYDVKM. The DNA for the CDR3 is TGTGCCAGCACGGCTAGCGGCTCCTACGAGCAGTACTTC. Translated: CASTASGSYEQYF.

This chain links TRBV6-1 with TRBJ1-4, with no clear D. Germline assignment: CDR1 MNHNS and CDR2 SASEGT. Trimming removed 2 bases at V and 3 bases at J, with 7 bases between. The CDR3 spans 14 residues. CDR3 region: CASSEWRANEKLFF. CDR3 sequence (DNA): TGTGCCAGCAGTGAATGGAGAGCTAATGAAAAACTGTTTTTT.

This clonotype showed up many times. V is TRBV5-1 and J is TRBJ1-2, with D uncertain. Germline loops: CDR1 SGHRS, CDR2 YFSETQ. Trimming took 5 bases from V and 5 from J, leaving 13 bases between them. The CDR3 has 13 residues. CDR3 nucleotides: TGCGCCAGCAGTAAAGACCCGGAGTATGGCTACACCTTC. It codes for CASSKDPEYGYTF.

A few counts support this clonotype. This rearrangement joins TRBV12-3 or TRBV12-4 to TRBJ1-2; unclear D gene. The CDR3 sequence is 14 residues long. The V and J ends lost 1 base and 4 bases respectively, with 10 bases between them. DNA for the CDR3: TGTGCCAGCAGTTTAGGCCAGGCTCTCTATGGCTACACCTTC. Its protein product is CASSLGQALYGYTF.

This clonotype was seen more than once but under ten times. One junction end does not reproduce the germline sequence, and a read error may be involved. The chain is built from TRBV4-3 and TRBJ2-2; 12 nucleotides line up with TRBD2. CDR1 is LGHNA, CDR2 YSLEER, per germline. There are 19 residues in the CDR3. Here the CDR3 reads CVSSQELTSGSGNTGELFF. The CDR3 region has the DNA TGCGTCAGCAGCCAAGAGTTGACTAGCGGGAGCGGGAACACCGGGGAGCTGTTTTTT.